A selection of T cell receptor beta chains follows, all from one sample in a study of T cell changes during pregnancy in multiple sclerosis. The assay was immunoSEQ multiplex PCR, and TCRdb's table has in-frame clones only and misses some. The data show approximately 21,000 clones, roughly 90% seen once. Sequenced material: CD8+ T cells from peripheral blood mononuclear cells, taken in the third trimester of pregnancy. The origin of the receptors is a female donor in good health, enrolled as a control in a pregnancy study. CDR3s leave out the opening cysteine and the closing phenylalanine or tryptophan.

ASSILGGNEQY | TRBJ2-7 | TRBV7-6
ASSHTRERTYNEQF | TRBJ2-1 | TRBV7-9
AWSVGDNSNQPQH | TRBJ1-5 | TRBV30
ASSGTNTGELF | TRBJ2-2 | TRBV6-4
ASNDGGGNQPQH | TRBJ1-5 | TRBV6-1
ASSFGQGREKLF | TRBJ1-4 | TRBV5-6
ASSSGGAVTDTQY | TRBJ2-3 | TRBV11-3
AWTGTSGVNEQF | TRBJ2-1 | TRBV30
ASLQLAGGPPLNLYEQY | TRBJ2-7 | TRBV13
SAREDREQY | TRBJ2-7 | TRBV20-1
ASSISAGGPHEQF | TRBJ2-1 | TRBV19
AWSRYTGPREPQH | TRBJ1-5 | TRBV30
ASSVGSGLDYEQY | TRBJ2-7 | TRBV9
ASNETSGSTGELF | TRBJ2-2 | TRBV6-5
ASSSRTGEGQDTQY | TRBJ2-3 | TRBV11-3
ASSLESGVAGYT | TRBJ1-2 | TRBV7-2
ASSLSQGGGDQPQH | TRBJ1-5 | TRBV27
ASSQTGPRGYT | TRBJ1-2 | TRBV19